Below are 21 T cell receptor beta chains sequenced from a single sample in a study of blood T cell repertoires in COVID-19. Sequenced by immunoSEQ multiplex PCR; TCRdb stores in-frame clones only, minus some. The table lists tens of thousands of clones, roughly 87% of them singletons. Specimen: peripheral blood. These receptors were collected from a man aged 55 to 70 with active COVID-19.

V and J are TRBV6-1 and TRBJ1-3; D uncertain. The CDR3 is made up of 18 amino acids. Between the trimmed V and J ends, which lost 4 bases and 1 base, there was a span of 20 bases. Germline CDR1 MNHNS, CDR2 SASEGT. The CDR3 loop is CASSAQGLRLLSGNTIYF. In nucleotides, the CDR3 is TGTGCCAGCAGTGCCCAAGGCCTTAGACTGCTATCTGGAAACACCATATATTTT.

This clone was seen a single time. The V call is TRBV9, the J call TRBJ1-2, with TRBD1 matching over 7 bases. Germline V gene sequence: CDR1 SGDLS, CDR2 YYNGEE. V lost 5 bases, J lost 4 bases, and 11 bases stayed unmatched. The CDR3 has 15 amino acids. CDR3 bases: TGTGCCAGCAGTTTCCGGGACAGCACCTTCTATGGCTACACCTTC. Translated: CASSFRDSTFYGYTF.

The chain has TRBV6-6 and TRBJ2-7; no clear D. CDR1 is MNHNY and CDR2 is SVGAGI in the germline V gene (reference sequence). The V end was cut by 5 bases, the J end by 5 bases, with 7 bases between. The CDR3 covers 11 residues. CDR3 bases: TGTGCCAGCAGTAGCGCGAACGAGCAGTACTTC. Amino acid sequence: CASSSANEQYF.

The V call is TRBV4-1, the J call TRBJ2-7, with a possible D match to TRBD2 (6 bases). Germline V lookup: CDR1 MGHRA, CDR2 YSYEKL. The V and J ends lost 1 base and 6 bases respectively, with 28 bases between them. This CDR3 comprises 19 residues. The CDR3 protein is CASSQVVRAGKSTAGEQYF. For the CDR3, the DNA is TGCGCCAGCAGCCAAGTAGTTAGGGCGGGGAAATCAACGGCGGGCGAGCAGTACTTC.

V usage is TRBV6-6 and J usage is TRBJ1-1, with D possibly matching TRBD1 (6 bases). The V and J ends lost 2 bases and 3 bases respectively, with 10 bases between them. The CDR3 runs 14 residues. Germline CDR1 MNHNY, CDR2 SVGAGI (reference sequence). The CDR3 spells CASSYNGQYTEAFF. The CDR3 DNA follows: TGTGCCAGCAGTTACAACGGACAGTACACTGAAGCTTTCTTT.

The chain recombines TRBV2 with TRBJ2-5; 11 positions match TRBD2. CDR3 size: 15 residues. V lost 3 bases to trimming and J lost 6 bases; unmatched junction nucleotides: 6. Germline V gene lookup returns CDR1 SNHLY and CDR2 FYNNEI. DNA of the CDR3: TGTGCCAGCAGTGAGGCTAGCGGGGGGAAGAAGACCCAGTACTTC. It is translated as CASSEASGGKKTQYF. Based on the CDR3 plus reference TRBV2 and TRBJ2-5, the full variable domain is EPEVTQTPSHQVTQMGQEVILRCVPISNHLYFYWYRQILGQKVEFLVSFYNNEISEKSEIFDDQFSVERPDGSNFTLKIRSTKLEDSAMYFCASSEASGGKKTQYFGPGTRLLVL.

V gene TRBV6-1 combines with J gene TRBJ2-1; 9 bases are a match to TRBD2. After removal of 1 base from V and 2 bases from J, the junction contained 0 bases not matched to a gene. Germline V gives CDR1 MNHNS, CDR2 SASEGT. The length of the CDR3 is 15 residues. Written as DNA, the CDR3 is TGTGCCAGCAGTGAAGTAGCGGGGGCCTACAATGAGCAGTTCTTC. This encodes CASSEVAGAYNEQFF.

The rearrangement links TRBV7-6 to TRBJ1-6; D is unresolved. This CDR3 has 16 residues. Germline CDR1 SGHVS, CDR2 FNYEAQ. V dropped 4 bases and J dropped 0 bases, with 10 bases sitting between them. The CDR3 nucleotides are TGTGCCAGCAGCTCCGAAGTTAGCTCCTATAATTCACCCCTCCACTTT. Protein sequence: CASSSEVSSYNSPLHF. The full variable domain, in which reference TRBV7-6 and TRBJ1-6 provide the parts outside the CDR3, is GAGVSQSPRYKVTKRGQDVALRCDPISGHVSLYWYRQALGQGPEFLTYFNYEAQQDKSGLPNDRFSAERPEGSISTLTIQRTEQRDSAMYRCASSSEVSSYNSPLHFGNGTRLTVT.

The rearrangement links TRBV7-3 to TRBJ1-1; D is undetermined. The V gene's germline CDR1 is SGHTA and CDR2 FQGTGA. V lost 0 bases and J lost 1, with 6 bases in between. CDR3 size: 14 residues. The CDR3 loop is CASSLTAGNTEAFF. DNA for the CDR3: TGTGCCAGCAGCTTAACGGCTGGGAACACTGAAGCTTTCTTT.

J is TRBJ2-1 and V is TRBV19; D perhaps matches TRBD2 (5 bases). The CDR3 loop spans 13 amino acids. Germline values: CDR1 LNHDA, CDR2 SQIVND (reference sequence). Trimming took off 6 bases at V and 8 bases at J, with 14 bases between the two ends. CDR3 residues: CASRRAPSDEQFF. CDR3 nucleotide sequence: TGTGCCAGTAGGCGGGCCCCCTCGGATGAGCAGTTCTTC.

The chain combines TRBV16 with TRBJ2-5; 9 bases map to TRBD1. The germline V gene has CDR1 KGHSY and CDR2 FQNENV. The trim removed 0 bases at V and 3 bases at J, leaving 5 bases unmatched. CDR3 length: 16 amino acids. Here the CDR3 DNA reads TGTGCCAGCAGCCAATCGTCGGGGACAGGGAAAGAGACCCAGTACTTC. Protein sequence: CASSQSSGTGKETQYF.

The V and J genes are TRBV7-8 and TRBJ1-1; D might be TRBD1 (5 bases). The CDR3 totals 17 residues. V lost 0 bases and J lost 4, with 18 bases in between. Germline lookup yields CDR1 SGHVS and CDR2 FQNEAQ. This CDR3 is CASSLALSRRGGTEAFF. CDR3 bases: TGTGCCAGCAGCTTAGCTCTCTCGAGGAGGGGAGGCACTGAAGCTTTCTTT.

The chain couples TRBV19 to TRBJ1-1; TRBD1 might be the D (5 bases). Trimming left V 2 bases short and J 2 bases short, with 9 bases between. This CDR3 has 14 residues. Per the germline V gene, CDR1 is LNHDA and CDR2 is SQIVND (reference sequence). This CDR3 reads CASSISGFNTEAFF. The CDR3 DNA is TGTGCCAGTAGTATATCAGGGTTTAACACTGAAGCTTTCTTT. Using reference TRBV19 and TRBJ1-1 for the parts outside the CDR3, the full variable domain is DGGITQSPKYLFRKEGQNVTLSCEQNLNHDAMYWYRQDPGQGLRLIYYSQIVNDFQKGDIAEGYSVSREKKESFPLTVTSAQKNPTAFYLCASSISGFNTEAFFGQGTRLTVV.

V gene TRBV5-1 combines with J gene TRBJ2-2; D ambiguous. Per germline, CDR1 SGHRS and CDR2 YFSETQ. The CDR3 sequence is 15 residues long. With 3 bases removed from V and 4 bases from J, the gap between germline ends came to 13 bases. CDR3 sequence (DNA): TGCGCCAGCAGCTCCCCGGCCCGAGGCACCGGGGAGCTGTTTTTT. Translation gives CASSSPARGTGELFF. Based on the CDR3 plus reference TRBV5-1 and TRBJ2-2, the full variable domain is KAGVTQTPRYLIKTRGQQVTLSCSPISGHRSVSWYQQTPGQGLQFLFEYFSETQRNKGNFPGRFSGRQFSNSRSEMNVSTLELGDSALYLCASSSPARGTGELFFGEGSRLTVL.

This chain uses TRBV9 with TRBJ2-1; a possible D gene is TRBD2 (5 bases). Per the germline V gene, CDR1 is SGDLS and CDR2 is YYNGEE. The V end was cut by 0 bases, the J end by 10 bases, with 17 bases between. The length of the CDR3 is 15 residues. The CDR3 region is CASSVEKGPSGEQFF. CDR3 bases: TGTGCCAGCAGCGTAGAGAAGGGTCCTTCGGGGGAGCAGTTCTTC.

In its sample, this clone is medium-sized (0.01 to 0.1%). The V and J genes are TRBV5-1 and TRBJ2-2, with 10 nucleotides matching TRBD1. Losses at the gene ends were 0 bases for V and 2 bases for J; bases not matched to a gene: 4. CDR1 is SGHRS and CDR2 is YFSETQ in the germline V gene. The CDR3 extends over 17 amino acids. The CDR3 loop is CASSLVKTGGNTGELFF. The CDR3 region has the DNA TGCGCCAGCAGCTTGGTTAAGACAGGGGGCAACACCGGGGAGCTGTTTTTT.

The J gene is TRBJ1-1, the V gene TRBV7-2; 8 bases map to TRBD1. With V trimmed by 2 bases and J by 11 bases, 13 bases remained unmatched. The CDR3 runs to 15 residues. Germline V gene lookup returns CDR1 SGHTA and CDR2 FQGNSA. CDR3 residues: CASSLRGTGGYGAFF. The CDR3 DNA reads as TGTGCCAGCAGCTTAAGGGGGACAGGAGGTTATGGGGCTTTCTTT.

This chain connects TRBV15 to TRBJ2-1, with 11 nucleotides matching TRBD2. The CDR3 length is 15 residues. The germline CDR1 and CDR2 sequences are LNHNV and YYDKDF (reference sequence). V was clipped by 6 bases and J by 4 bases; unmatched bases: 5. DNA of the CDR3: TGTGCCACCAGTCCGGGACTAGCGGTATACAATGAGCAGTTCTTC. Its translation: CATSPGLAVYNEQFF.

The rearrangement joins TRBV2 to TRBJ2-3, with TRBD1 matching over 10 bases. From germline, CDR1 is SNHLY and CDR2 FYNNEI. The length of the CDR3 is 15 residues. V trimming: 7 bases; J trimming: 5 bases; junction bases outside the gene matches: 9. The CDR3 spells CASNPVGQGQDTQYF. The CDR3 region has the DNA TGTGCCAGCAACCCTGTGGGACAGGGGCAAGATACGCAGTATTTT.

The V gene is TRBV7-8, the J gene TRBJ2-2, with TRBD2 matching over 10 bases. V was pared by 6 bases and J by 3 bases, with 4 bases of the junction left unmatched. CDR1 is SGHVS, CDR2 FQNEAQ, per germline. The CDR3 has 15 residues. DNA of the CDR3: TGTGCCAGCAGGCTAGCGGGGGCTTACACCGGGGAGCTGTTTTTT. This sequence encodes CASRLAGAYTGELFF.

The chain is built from TRBV7-3 and TRBJ2-7; TRBD2 matches 7 bases. This CDR3 has 15 amino acids. Trimming took 0 bases from V and 2 from J; bases not matched to a gene: 4. In germline, CDR1 is SGHTA, CDR2 FQGTGA. As DNA, the CDR3 is TGTGCCAGCAGCTTAACGCCGGGACTACCCTACGAGCAGTACTTC. Translated: CASSLTPGLPYEQYF.